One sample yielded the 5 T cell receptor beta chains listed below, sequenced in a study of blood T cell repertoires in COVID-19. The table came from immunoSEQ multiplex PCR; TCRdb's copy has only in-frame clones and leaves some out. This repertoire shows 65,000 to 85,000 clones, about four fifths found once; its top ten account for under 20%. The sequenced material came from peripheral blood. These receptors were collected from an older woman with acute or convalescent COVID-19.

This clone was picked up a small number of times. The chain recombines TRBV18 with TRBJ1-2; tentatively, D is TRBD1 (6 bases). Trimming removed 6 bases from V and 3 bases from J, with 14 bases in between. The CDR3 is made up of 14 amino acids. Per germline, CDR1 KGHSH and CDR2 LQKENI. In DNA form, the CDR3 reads TGTGCCAGCTCCCCGACAGGAGGAGACTATGGCTACACCTTC. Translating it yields CASSPTGGDYGYTF.

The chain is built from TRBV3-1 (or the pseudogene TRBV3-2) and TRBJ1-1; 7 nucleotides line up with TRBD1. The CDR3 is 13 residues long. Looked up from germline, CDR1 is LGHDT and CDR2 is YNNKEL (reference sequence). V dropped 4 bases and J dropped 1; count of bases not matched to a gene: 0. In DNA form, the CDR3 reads TGTGCCAGCAGCCGGACAGGGAACACTGAAGCTTTCTTT. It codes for CASSRTGNTEAFF.

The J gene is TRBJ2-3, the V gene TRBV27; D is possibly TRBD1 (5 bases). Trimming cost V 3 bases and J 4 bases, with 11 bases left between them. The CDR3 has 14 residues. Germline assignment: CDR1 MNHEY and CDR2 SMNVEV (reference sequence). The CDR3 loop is CASSLGQGSDTQYF. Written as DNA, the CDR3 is TGTGCCAGCAGTTTGGGCCAGGGCTCAGATACGCAGTATTTT.

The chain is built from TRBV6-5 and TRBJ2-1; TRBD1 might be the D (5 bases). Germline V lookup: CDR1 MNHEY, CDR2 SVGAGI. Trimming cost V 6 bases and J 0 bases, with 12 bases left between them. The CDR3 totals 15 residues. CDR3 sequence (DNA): TGTGCCAGCAGGCCCCAGGGCTACTCCTACAATGAGCAGTTCTTC. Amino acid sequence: CASRPQGYSYNEQFF.

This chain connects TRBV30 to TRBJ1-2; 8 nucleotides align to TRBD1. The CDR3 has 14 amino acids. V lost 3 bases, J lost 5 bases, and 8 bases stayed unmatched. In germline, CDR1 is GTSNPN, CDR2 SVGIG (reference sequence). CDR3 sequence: CAWSAGTGGYGYTF. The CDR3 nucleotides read TGTGCCTGGAGCGCCGGGACAGGAGGGTATGGCTACACCTTC.